These 30 T cell receptor beta chains were all obtained from the same sample, sequenced in a study of lymphopenia after photon versus proton radiotherapy. Only in-frame clones appear in the TCRdb table, and some are missing; sequencing was by immunoSEQ multiplex PCR. The sample lists over 25,000 clones; roughly 84% were seen once. Sequences were derived from peripheral blood, sampled from a patient treated with proton-based radiotherapy. The receptors here all came from a woman aged 70-85 years with pancreatic cancer.

This clone was counted only a few times. The rearrangement joins TRBV10-3 to TRBJ2-1; D may be TRBD2 (5 bases). Germline lookup yields CDR1 ENHRY and CDR2 SYGVKD. The CDR3 totals 18 residues. The germline V and J ends were trimmed by 3 bases and 0 bases, with 18 bases remaining between them. The CDR3 protein is CAISEPGTGALSYNEQFF. CDR3 coding DNA: TGTGCCATCAGTGAACCGGGAACGGGTGCGCTCTCCTACAATGAGCAGTTCTTC.

This rearrangement joins TRBV18 to TRBJ2-2, with D possibly being TRBD2 (6 bases). V lost 4 bases to trimming and J lost 6 bases, with 24 bases between them. Germline V gene sequence: CDR1 KGHSH, CDR2 LQKENI. The CDR3 loop spans 18 amino acids. The CDR3 region is CASSLPLFGSQGAGELFF. The CDR3 nucleotides read TGTGCCAGCTCACTACCTTTATTCGGGAGTCAAGGAGCCGGGGAGCTGTTTTTT.

V and J are TRBV28 and TRBJ2-1; TRBD2 aligns across 13 bases. J lost 9 bases, V lost 6 bases, and 11 bases had no gene match. This CDR3 has 16 residues. From germline, CDR1 is MDHEN and CDR2 SYDVKM. The chain's CDR3 is CASSTSLAGGRGEQFF. DNA of the CDR3: TGTGCCAGCAGCACATCACTAGCGGGAGGGCGGGGTGAGCAGTTCTTC.

The V gene is TRBV6-6, the J gene TRBJ2-7; D perhaps matches TRBD1 (6 bases). V was trimmed by 0 bases and J by 4 bases, leaving 10 bases between them. CDR1 and CDR2 from the germline V gene are MNHNY and SVGAGI (reference sequence). The length of the CDR3 is 14 residues. The CDR3: CASSYSGQSYEQYF. The CDR3 coding sequence is TGTGCCAGCAGTTACTCAGGACAGAGTTACGAGCAGTACTTC.

V gene TRBV5-4 combines with J gene TRBJ1-2; tentative D call: TRBD1 (5 bases). The CDR3 consists of 13 residues. Germline CDR1 reads SGHNT; CDR2 reads YYREEE (reference sequence). V was trimmed by 0 bases and J by 2 bases, leaving 5 bases between them. The CDR3 protein is CASSLGQNYGYTF. CDR3 DNA sequence: TGTGCCAGCAGCTTGGGACAGAACTATGGCTACACCTTC. Based on the CDR3 plus reference TRBV5-4 and TRBJ1-2, the full variable domain is ETGVTQSPTHLIKTRGQQVTLRCSSQSGHNTVSWYQQALGQGPQFIFQYYREEENGRGNFPPRFSGLQFPNYSSELNVNALELDDSALYLCASSLGQNYGYTFGSGTRLTVV.

The gene calls are TRBV11-3 and TRBJ2-7, with D unclear. This CDR3 has 15 amino acids. Trimming took off 0 bases at V and 0 bases at J, with 9 bases between the two ends. Per germline, CDR1 SGHNT and CDR2 YENEEA. CDR3 coding DNA: TGTGCCAGCAGCTTAGAAGAAGCCGGCTCCTACGAGCAGTACTTC. Amino acids: CASSLEEAGSYEQYF.

The CDR3 loop is CASSSGLAETHYEQYF. The DNA of the CDR3 is TGTGCCAGCAGTTCGGGACTAGCGGAGACTCACTACGAGCAGTACTTC. The V call is TRBV6-6, the J call TRBJ2-7; TRBD2 agrees at 11 bases. Trimming at V came to 4 bases and at J to 3 bases, leaving 8 bases not matched to a gene. The CDR3 extends over 16 amino acids. CDR1 is MNHNY, CDR2 SVGAGI, per germline (reference sequence).

The chain couples TRBV5-1 to TRBJ2-1; D is perhaps TRBD1 (7 bases). CDR3 length: 15 residues. Looked up from germline, CDR1 is SGHRS and CDR2 is YFSETQ. With 0 bases removed from V and 4 bases from J, the gap between germline ends came to 11 bases. The DNA for the CDR3 is TGCGCCAGCAGCTTGGGCGGGACAGAGTACAATGAGCAGTTCTTC. It yields the protein CASSLGGTEYNEQFF.

This chain joins TRBV2 and TRBJ1-5; a possible D gene is TRBD1 (6 bases). The V gene lost 10 bases and the J gene lost 6 bases, with 19 bases spanning the gap. CDR1 SNHLY and CDR2 FYNNEI come from the germline V gene. This CDR3 has 14 residues. The chain's CDR3 is CATKGGGLGQPQHF. The CDR3, as DNA: TGTGCCACCAAAGGCGGGGGGCTCGGTCAGCCCCAGCATTTT.

The genes are TRBV4-3 and TRBJ2-2; 10 positions agree with TRBD1. The CDR3 has 18 amino acids. V trimming: 0 bases; J trimming: 1 base; junction bases outside the gene matches: 5. Germline V gene data show CDR1 as LGHNA and CDR2 as YSLEER. This CDR3 reads CASSQDRQGAQNTGELFF. The CDR3 nucleotides are TGCGCCAGCAGCCAAGATCGACAGGGGGCCCAGAACACCGGGGAGCTGTTTTTT.

The chain joins TRBV5-1 to TRBJ1-2; TRBD1 might be the D (5 bases). CDR3 length: 15 residues. The V and J ends lost 4 bases and 7 bases respectively, with 20 bases between them. Germline assignment: CDR1 SGHRS and CDR2 YFSETQ. CDR3 in DNA: TGCGCCAGCAGCCCACACACCAAAGGGGAGGGTGGCTACACCTTC. Protein product: CASSPHTKGEGGYTF.

Details on this clone: The sample carries other DNA sequences with the same CDR3. The chain uses TRBV19 and TRBJ1-5, with unresolved D. Trimming removed 6 bases at V and 2 bases at J, with 17 bases between. The CDR3 is 16 residues long. Looked up from germline, CDR1 is LNHDA and CDR2 is SQIVND (reference sequence). The CDR3 DNA is TGTGCCAGTAGCATCGGGCAGCTTCAGGGCAATCAGCCCCAGCATTTT. Its protein product is CASSIGQLQGNQPQHF. Using reference TRBV19 and TRBJ1-5 for the parts outside the CDR3, the full variable domain is DGGITQSPKYLFRKEGQNVTLSCEQNLNHDAMYWYRQDPGQGLRLIYYSQIVNDFQKGDIAEGYSVSREKKESFPLTVTSAQKNPTAFYLCASSIGQLQGNQPQHFGDGTRLSIL.

The chain employs TRBV5-1 and TRBJ2-2, with TRBD2 matching over 9 bases. CDR3 size: 18 residues. V was pared by 0 bases and J by 0 bases, with 6 bases of the junction left unmatched. Germline CDR1 and CDR2: SGHRS and YFSETQ. CDR3 nucleotide sequence: TGCGCCAGCAGCTTGGGGTCCCTAGCGGGAACGAACACCGGGGAGCTGTTTTTT. It encodes CASSLGSLAGTNTGELFF.

The chain is built from TRBV5-1 and TRBJ1-3; no clear D. CDR1 SGHRS and CDR2 YFSETQ come from the germline V gene. The V end was cut by 0 bases, the J end by 0 bases, with 10 bases between. This CDR3 spans 16 amino acids. The CDR3 coding sequence is TGCGCCAGCAGCTTGGATAGGAGCCTCTCTGGAAACACCATATATTTT. Translating it yields CASSLDRSLSGNTIYF.

V gene TRBV6-6 combines with J gene TRBJ2-7; D remains unclear. The V gene lost 1 base and the J gene lost 1 base, with 8 bases spanning the gap. The CDR3 is 14 residues long. Per germline, CDR1 MNHNY and CDR2 SVGAGI (reference sequence). The CDR3 DNA sequence: TGTGCCAGCAGTTACTTGGAAACATCCTACGAGCAGTACTTC. It yields the protein CASSYLETSYEQYF.

The V call is TRBV19, the J call TRBJ2-1, with TRBD2 matching 12 bases. This CDR3 has 19 residues. Germline trimming cut 9 bases from V and 14 bases from J; bases unmatched to any gene: 29. The germline gives CDR1 LNHDA, CDR2 SQIVND (reference sequence). CDR3 DNA: TGTGCCAGACGACAGGGGGCTTGTATCCTAGCGGGAGGGCCAGGTTGGAAGTTCTTC. Protein sequence: CARRQGACILAGGPGWKFF. Supplemented by reference TRBV19 and TRBJ2-1, the full variable domain reads DGGITQSPKYLFRKEGQNVTLSCEQNLNHDAMYWYRQDPGQGLRLIYYSQIVNDFQKGDIAEGYSVSREKKESFPLTVTSAQKNPTAFYLCARRQGACILAGGPGWKFFGPGTRLTVL.

The V and J genes are TRBV6-6 and TRBJ1-6; TRBD1 is a possible D gene (5 bases). Between the trimmed V and J ends, which lost 8 bases and 7 bases, there was a span of 15 bases. CDR1 is MNHNY, CDR2 SVGAGI, per germline (reference sequence). This CDR3 has 14 residues. CDR3 DNA sequence: TGTGCCAGCTTGGCAGACAGACGGAATTCACCCCTCCACTTT. This encodes CASLADRRNSPLHF.

The rearrangement links TRBV7-9 to TRBJ1-5, with 7 bases fitting TRBD1. J lost 4 bases, V lost 4 bases, and 10 bases had no gene match. This CDR3 has 16 residues. From germline, CDR1 is SEHNR and CDR2 FQNEAQ (reference sequence). This chain's CDR3 is CASSSNTGQRNQPQHF. CDR3 in DNA: TGTGCCAGCAGCTCTAATACGGGACAGCGAAATCAGCCCCAGCATTTT.

The V gene is TRBV7-2, the J gene TRBJ1-1; a possible D gene is TRBD1 (5 bases). Trimming cost V 2 bases and J 1 base, with 17 bases left between them. The CDR3 length is 17 residues. Germline V gene lookup returns CDR1 SGHTA and CDR2 FQGNSA. CDR3 coding DNA: TGTGCCAGCAGCTTACTAGGGGTAGGAATTGCGAACACTGAAGCTTTCTTT. It specifies CASSLLGVGIANTEAFF.

V gene TRBV6-5 combines with J gene TRBJ1-5; possibly TRBD1 for D (5 bases). The germline V gene encodes CDR1 MNHEY and CDR2 SVGAGI. Trimming cost V 6 bases and J 0 bases, with 12 bases left between them. The CDR3 has 15 amino acids. The CDR3 nucleotides read TGTGCCAGCAGCCCCAGGACACTTAGCAATCAGCCCCAGCATTTT. Protein: CASSPRTLSNQPQHF.

The J gene is TRBJ2-3, the V gene TRBV6-6; D not certain. The length of the CDR3 is 12 residues. Trimming stripped 5 bases from V and 5 bases from J, with 8 bases between. Germline assignment: CDR1 MNHNY and CDR2 SVGAGI (reference sequence). CDR3 coding DNA: TGTGCCAGCAGTCCATCAGTAGATACGCAGTATTTT. This gives the protein CASSPSVDTQYF.

The rearrangement joins TRBV9 to TRBJ2-5; D perhaps matches TRBD2 (5 bases). Trimming pared 0 bases from V and 1 base from J, leaving 10 bases between. Per the germline V gene, CDR1 is SGDLS and CDR2 is YYNGEE. This CDR3 has 15 residues. The CDR3 DNA follows: TGTGCCAGCAGCGTAGAAGGGAGAAGCCAAGAGACCCAGTACTTC. As protein: CASSVEGRSQETQYF.

The gene calls are TRBV9 and TRBJ2-3; the match to TRBD2 covers 12 bases. After removal of 1 base from V and 6 bases from J, the junction contained 6 bases not matched to a gene. Germline lookup yields CDR1 SGDLS and CDR2 YYNGEE. The CDR3 has 16 amino acids. The CDR3 DNA reads TGTGCCAGCAGCGTATCCGGGACTAGCGGGCTGGATACGCAGTATTTT. Residues: CASSVSGTSGLDTQYF.

The chain joins TRBV7-9 to TRBJ2-1; a possible D gene is TRBD2 (6 bases). The V and J ends lost 3 bases and 6 bases respectively, with 15 bases between them. Per the germline V gene, CDR1 is SEHNR and CDR2 is FQNEAQ (reference sequence). CDR3 length: 15 residues. This CDR3 reads CASSFSGERSNEQFF. For the CDR3, the DNA is TGTGCCAGCAGCTTCTCGGGAGAGCGTAGCAATGAGCAGTTCTTC.

V and J are TRBV4-1 and TRBJ2-2; maybe TRBD1 (6 bases). Trimming removed 1 base at V and 5 bases at J, with 11 bases between. CDR1 and CDR2 (germline): MGHRA, YSYEKL. The CDR3 covers 15 residues. The DNA of the CDR3 is TGCGCCAGCAGCCAAGCAGGGGTTGGGACCGGGGAGCTGTTTTTT. Protein: CASSQAGVGTGELFF.

The CDR3 is CASGMKVTGELFF. CDR3 in DNA: TGTGCCAGCGGGATGAAAGTAACCGGGGAGCTGTTTTTT. The V call is TRBV9, the J call TRBJ2-2; the D is unclear. The germline V gene has CDR1 SGDLS and CDR2 YYNGEE. CDR3 length: 13 residues. V lost 7 bases and J lost 5, with 12 bases in between.

The J gene is TRBJ2-1, the V gene TRBV19, with D possibly being TRBD2 (6 bases). V shed 6 bases and J shed 6 bases, with 12 bases lying between them. Germline CDR1 and CDR2: LNHDA and SQIVND (reference sequence). This CDR3 has 13 residues. The CDR3 spells CASSLLAGNEQFF. CDR3 sequence (DNA): TGTGCCAGTAGCTTACTAGCAGGCAATGAGCAGTTCTTC.

The chain combines TRBV19 with TRBJ1-1, with no clear D. The germline V gene has CDR1 LNHDA and CDR2 SQIVND (reference sequence). The V end lost 3 bases, the J end lost 1 base, and 9 bases lay between the germline ends. The CDR3 consists of 14 residues. Here the CDR3 reads CASSIRIGNTEAFF. In DNA form, the CDR3 reads TGTGCCAGTAGTATTAGAATCGGGAACACTGAAGCTTTCTTT.

V gene TRBV6-5 combines with J gene TRBJ1-2; D is ambiguous. CDR1 and CDR2 (germline): MNHEY, SVGAGI. CDR3 length equals 13 residues. The V gene lost 5 bases and the J gene lost 4 bases, with 11 bases spanning the gap. In DNA form, the CDR3 reads TGTGCCAGCAGTAACGGGATACCCTATGGCTACACCTTC. It yields the protein CASSNGIPYGYTF.

The genes are TRBV6-5 and TRBJ1-1; no definite D call. The germline V gene encodes CDR1 MNHEY and CDR2 SVGAGI. The V end lost 2 bases, the J end lost 3 bases, and 10 bases lay between the germline ends. This CDR3 is 14 amino acids long. Here the CDR3 DNA reads TGTGCCAGCAGTTACGAGGCGGAGGACACTGAAGCTTTCTTT. Amino acid sequence: CASSYEAEDTEAFF.